These T cell receptor beta chains were read from a single sample in a study of tumour-infiltrating T cells in Burkitt lymphoma. Clones were sequenced by immunoSEQ multiplex PCR, and TCRdb holds only the in-frame ones, with some missing. The sample carries roughly 230 clones, 96% recorded once. Input material: tumor tissue. Receptor source: a human donor with Burkitt lymphoma. Both conserved end residues are trimmed from each CDR3. Each record gives: V gene, D gene, J gene, CDR3 protein. A D gene is named only where the DNA matches it firmly.

TRBV9,TRBD2,TRBJ2-2,ASSVETSGVTGELF
TRBV5-1,NA,TRBJ2-7,ASSLGRGSSYKQY
TRBV30,NA,TRBJ1-1,ACERNTEAF
TRBV30,TRBD1,TRBJ2-3,AWSVGTVTDTQY
TRBV19,NA,TRBJ1-2,ASSGRAYGYT
TRBV5-1,NA,TRBJ1-1,ASSLELGTEAF
TRBV5-6,NA,TRBJ2-7,ASSSTYEQY
TRBV13,NA,TRBJ2-7,ASSFGGSYEQY
TRBV2,NA,TRBJ2-7,ASSSGRGASYEQY
TRBV7-2,NA,TRBJ2-3,ASSLRGGRGDTQY
TRBV7-2,NA,TRBJ2-5,ASSPHNGQETQY
TRBV30,NA,TRBJ1-1,AWDKGLNTEAF
TRBV12-5,NA,TRBJ2-6,ASGEVAAGQSRANVLT
TRBV6-6,NA,TRBJ1-2,ASSYSSVTGGYGYT
TRBV5-6,TRBD1,TRBJ1-5,ASSLQGAYQPQH
TRBV2,TRBD1,TRBJ2-7,ASSVPGQLFYEQY
TRBV30,NA,TRBJ1-1,AWSVRGYTEAF
TRBV6-6,NA,TRBJ2-2,ASSYTPTGGAGELF
TRBV30,NA,TRBJ2-3,AWSVGGWGTDTQY
TRBV4-3,NA,TRBJ2-4,ASSQGAGAKNIQY
TRBV4-3,NA,TRBJ1-5,ASSQYLAAGQPQH